Below are 30 T cell receptor beta chains sequenced from a single sample in a study of regulatory T cells in long-lasting Graves disease. The time point here: newly diagnosed GD, antithyroid drugs for less than 3 months. The TCR library was prepared using RNA isolated from PBMCs. The TCR beta library used iRepertoire HTBI primers with Arm-PCR amplification of CDR3. TCRdb re-analysed the multiplex PCR reads in MiXCR, keeping a single row per CDR3 protein. The table records approximately 400,000 distinct CDR3 sequences, 14% to 15% of them present only once. This sample was also put to use in a study of T cells in Graves' hyperthyroidism and ophthalmopathy.

The sample consisted of peripheral blood mononuclear cells (PBMCs), taken at new diagnosis, from a patient treated with antithyroid drugs. The receptors were sampled from a woman in her twenties or thirties with Graves disease.

This clonotype was observed a few times. The gene calls are TRBV6-5 and TRBJ2-3; the match to TRBD2 covers 7 bases. The CDR3 sequence is 15 residues long. CDR1 MNHEY and CDR2 SVGAGI come from the germline V gene. Germline trimming cut 4 bases from V and 6 bases from J; bases unmatched to any gene: 10. This CDR3 reads CASSFSGLGGDTQYF. CDR3 sequence (DNA): TGTGCCAGCAGTTTTAGCGGCCTGGGAGGGGATACGCAGTATTTT.

This sequence joins TRBV29-1 and TRBJ2-1; 14 bases fit TRBD2. The J segment lost 7 bases and the V segment lost 4 bases, leaving 0 bases of the junction unmatched. Germline V CDR1 and CDR2: SQVTM, ANQGSEA. CDR3 length equals 13 residues. The DNA of the CDR3 is TGCAGCGTTGGGACTAGCGGGAGGAATGAGCAGTTCTTC. Encoded protein: CSVGTSGRNEQFF.

This clonotype was counted ten times or more. This chain joins TRBV10-3 and TRBJ2-3, with no clear D. Germline CDR1 is ENHRY and CDR2 is SYGVKD. The V gene lost 5 bases and the J gene lost 5 bases, with 5 bases spanning the gap. CDR3 length equals 11 residues. CDR3 amino acids: CAISYQDTQYF. The CDR3 DNA reads as TGTGCCATCAGTTACCAAGATACGCAGTATTTT.

The V gene is TRBV7-9, the J gene TRBJ2-3; TRBD1 matches 7 bases. Germline V lookup: CDR1 SEHNR, CDR2 FQNEAQ (reference sequence). Unmatched junction bases numbered 7, after V lost 6 bases and J lost 1 base. The length of the CDR3 is 15 residues. The CDR3 coding sequence is TGTGCCAGCAGTTACAGGGGCCGGGGCACAGATACGCAGTATTTT. Residues: CASSYRGRGTDTQYF. Together with reference TRBV7-9 and TRBJ2-3, the CDR3 gives the full variable domain: DTGVSQNPRHKITKRGQNVTFRCDPISEHNRLYWYRQTLGQGPEFLTYFQNEAQLEKSRLLSDRFSAERPKGSFSTLEIQRTEQGDSAMYLCASSYRGRGTDTQYFGPGTRLTVL.

In this sample, this clonotype turned up many times. V and J are TRBV28 and TRBJ2-1; 10 bases map to TRBD2. The J call may be in error: the DNA end matches TRBJ2-5 better. Germline CDR1 reads MDHEN; CDR2 reads SYDVKM. The CDR3 covers 17 residues. DNA for the CDR3: TGTGCCAGCAGTTCCCACGTCTCTCTAGCGGGAGAAGAGACCCAGTACTTC. It is translated as CASSSHVSLAGEETQYF.

This clonotype was recorded many times. This chain joins TRBV7-9 and TRBJ2-6, with D possibly being TRBD1 (6 bases). The V gene's germline CDR1 is SEHNR and CDR2 FQNEAQ (reference sequence). V was trimmed by 5 bases and J by 4 bases, leaving 18 bases between them. This CDR3 is built from 17 residues. CDR3: CASSIQESQGGANVLTF. The CDR3 coding sequence is TGTGCCAGCAGCATTCAAGAGTCCCAGGGGGGGGCCAACGTCCTGACTTTC.

This clonotype was observed at least ten times. The V call is TRBV20-1, the J call TRBJ1-1, with 8 nucleotides matching TRBD1. The CDR3 loop spans 15 amino acids. Germline V lookup: CDR1 DFQATT, CDR2 SNEGSKA (reference sequence). Trimming cost V 0 bases and J 4 bases; bases outside gene matches: 7. This chain's CDR3 is CSARDRRGRVTEAFF. CDR3 nucleotides: TGCAGTGCTAGAGACCGCAGGGGGCGAGTCACTGAAGCTTTCTTT.

The table lists this clonotype with many counts. V gene TRBV30 combines with J gene TRBJ2-3; TRBD2 agrees at 8 bases. V lost 2 bases, J lost 4 bases, and 2 bases stayed unmatched. The CDR3 is 13 residues long. Germline V lookup: CDR1 GTSNPN, CDR2 SVGIG (reference sequence). CDR3 DNA sequence: TGTGCCTGGAGTCCGGGGGGGGCAGATACGCAGTATTTT. It specifies CAWSPGGADTQYF.

The CDR3 DNA is TGTGCCAGCTCACCGGGAATACGACCGGGACTGGACTACAATGAGCAGTTCTTC. As protein: CASSPGIRPGLDYNEQFF. This chain connects TRBV18 to TRBJ2-1, with a weak D call TRBD2 (6 bases). CDR3 length: 18 residues. V was shortened by 3 bases and J by 3 bases, with 21 bases between the two germline ends. CDR1 and CDR2 (germline): KGHSH, LQKENI.

This chain joins TRBV5-1 and TRBJ1-2; the D is unclear. Germline CDR1 SGHRS, CDR2 YFSETQ. The CDR3 sequence is 13 residues long. V dropped 2 bases and J dropped 8 bases, with 13 bases sitting between them. The CDR3 DNA follows: TGCGCCAGCAGCTTAACCTCCCTCAGCGGCTACACCTTC. Protein sequence: CASSLTSLSGYTF.

In this sample, this clonotype turned up many times. The chain links TRBV9 to TRBJ2-7; D is tentatively TRBD1 or TRBD2 (5 bases each). Trimming took 5 bases from V and 4 from J, leaving 16 bases between them. Germline loops: CDR1 SGDLS, CDR2 YYNGEE. The CDR3 contains 14 residues. CDR3 in DNA: TGTGCCAGCAGTCCGGGACGGAGCCCTTACGAGCAGTACTTC. This codes for CASSPGRSPYEQYF. The full variable domain, its missing parts supplied by reference TRBV9 and TRBJ2-7, is DSGVTQTPKHLITATGQRVTLRCSPRSGDLSVYWYQQSLDQGLQFLIQYYNGEERAKGNILERFSAQQFPDLHSELNLSSLELGDSALYFCASSPGRSPYEQYFGPGTRLTVT.

This clonotype was observed once. CDR3 coding DNA: TGCGCCAGCAGTGAGGTAGTCTCGGGTGAGCAGTTCTTC. It translates to CASSEVVSGEQFF. This rearrangement joins TRBV5-1 to TRBJ2-1; D gene ambiguous. CDR1 and CDR2 from the germline V gene are SGHRS and YFSETQ. V was shortened by 5 bases and J by 9 bases, with 15 bases between the two germline ends. The CDR3 extends over 13 amino acids.

This clonotype has just a few counts. This chain connects TRBV2 to TRBJ2-1; 9 nucleotides line up with TRBD2. Per the germline V gene, CDR1 is SNHLY and CDR2 is FYNNEI. The CDR3 is 19 residues long. Losses at the gene ends were 6 bases for V and 5 bases for J; bases not matched to a gene: 20. The CDR3 coding sequence is TGTGCCAGCAGATTGAGTGTGGGACTAGCCCTGACAGGCGACAATGAGCAGTTCTTC. Its protein product is CASRLSVGLALTGDNEQFF.

In this sample, this clonotype turned up many times. V gene TRBV5-5 combines with J gene TRBJ1-4, with 7 bases that match TRBD1. The ends lost 5 bases at V and 7 bases at J; junction bases unmatched: 11. This CDR3 spans 15 amino acids. CDR1 and CDR2 (germline): SGHKS, YYEKEE (reference sequence). CDR3 loop: CASSPFQGEIEKLFF. Here the CDR3 DNA reads TGTGCCAGCAGTCCCTTTCAGGGGGAGATTGAAAAACTGTTTTTT.

Only a few counts were recorded for this clonotype. The chain joins TRBV4-2 to TRBJ1-2; no firm D call. The germline gives CDR1 LGHNA, CDR2 YNFKEQ. The germline V and J ends were trimmed by 0 bases and 4 bases, with 18 bases remaining between them. The CDR3 is 17 residues long. CDR3 in DNA: TGTGCCAGCAGCCAAGACAAGACTACCGGATCCCTCTATGGCTACACCTTC. Its translation is CASSQDKTTGSLYGYTF.

With regard to this clonotype: A read error may be the cause here, since a much bigger clone is one base away. The gene calls are TRBV7-2 and TRBJ2-7; tentatively, D is TRBD1 (5 bases). The V gene lost 5 bases and the J gene lost 7 bases, with 21 bases spanning the gap. The CDR3 contains 15 residues. Germline V gene lookup returns CDR1 SGHTA and CDR2 FQGNSA. Written as DNA, the CDR3 is TGTGCCAGCAGCCAAGATGGGGCGTCCCCTCGTGAGCAGTACTTC. Its translation is CASSQDGASPREQYF.

This chain uses TRBV20-1 with TRBJ2-3; 13 bases match TRBD2. The CDR3 runs 17 residues. The germline V gene encodes CDR1 DFQATT and CDR2 SNEGSKA (reference sequence). The junction had 5 bases not matched to a gene; V was cut back by 0 bases and J by 2 bases. The CDR3 DNA sequence: TGCAGTGCTAGAGACCTACTAGCGGGAGGGATCACAGATACGCAGTATTTT. It codes for CSARDLLAGGITDTQYF.

The V call is TRBV7-3, the J call TRBJ1-3, with TRBD1 identical over 7 bases. The germline V gene has CDR1 SGHTA and CDR2 FQGTGA. The CDR3 contains 15 residues. V lost 6 bases, J lost 3 bases, and 8 bases stayed unmatched. The CDR3 nucleotides are TGTGCCAGCAGACCTACGACAGGGATTGGAAACACCATATATTTT. It is translated as CASRPTTGIGNTIYF.

The chain recombines TRBV29-1 with TRBJ1-1; D is unclear. Trimming took 3 bases from V and 6 from J, leaving 20 bases between them. Germline V gives CDR1 SQVTM, CDR2 ANQGSEA. The CDR3 has 15 amino acids. CDR3 amino acids: CSVDGHWEGGPEAFF. CDR3 in DNA: TGCAGCGTTGATGGTCATTGGGAGGGTGGACCTGAAGCTTTCTTT.

The V call is TRBV27, the J call TRBJ2-1; 9 positions agree with TRBD2. The CDR3 totals 17 residues. The germline V gene has CDR1 MNHEY and CDR2 SMNVEV (reference sequence). J gave up 2 bases and V 2 bases, and 7 bases lay outside the gene matches. The CDR3 DNA sequence: TGTGCCAGCAGTTTAAGGGCGGGAGGGTTTCCCTACAATGAGCAGTTCTTC. It encodes CASSLRAGGFPYNEQFF.

The CDR3 is CASSTAGGMHNEQFF. Here the CDR3 DNA reads TGTGCCAGCAGTACAGCGGGAGGTATGCACAATGAGCAGTTCTTC. The V call is TRBV12-3 or TRBV12-4, the J call TRBJ2-1; 9 positions agree with TRBD2. There are 15 residues in the CDR3. The V gene end was trimmed by 5 bases and the J gene end by 5 bases; junction bases not matched to a gene: 7.

This clonotype was seen only a few times. V usage is TRBV15 and J usage is TRBJ2-3; TRBD2 aligns across 10 bases. Germline CDR1 LNHNV, CDR2 YYDKDF (reference sequence). The CDR3 is 21 residues long. The trim removed 0 bases at V and 0 bases at J, leaving 15 bases unmatched. CDR3 sequence reads: CATSRDQEEREGGYSTDTQYF. The CDR3 DNA reads TGTGCCACCAGCAGAGATCAGGAAGAGCGGGAGGGAGGATACAGCACAGATACGCAGTATTTT. The complete variable domain, with remaining parts taken from reference TRBV15 and TRBJ2-3, reads DAMVIQNPRYQVTQFGKPVTLSCSQTLNHNVMYWYQQKSSQAPKLLFHYYDKDFNNEADTPDNFQSRRPNTSFCFLDIRSPGLGDTAMYLCATSRDQEEREGGYSTDTQYFGPGTRLTVL.

This chain joins TRBV9 and TRBJ2-1, with 8 bases lining up with TRBD2. The germline V gene encodes CDR1 SGDLS and CDR2 YYNGEE. V shed 4 bases and J 2 bases; nucleotides not matched to a gene: 8. The CDR3 runs to 16 residues. CDR3 loop: CASSPRGGDAYNEQFF. The CDR3 bases are TGTGCCAGCAGCCCCCGGGGGGGAGACGCCTACAATGAGCAGTTCTTC.

The chain joins TRBV4-1 to TRBJ1-1; no firm D call. Germline V lookup: CDR1 MGHRA, CDR2 YSYEKL. The CDR3 totals 15 residues. V was pared by 1 base and J by 3 bases, with 12 bases between. CDR3 residues: CASSQVTRRDTEAFF. CDR3 nucleotides: TGCGCCAGCAGCCAAGTAACCCGAAGGGACACTGAAGCTTTCTTT.

A single count supports this clonotype. It may be a read error: a sequence one base away is much more abundant. The chain couples TRBV6-1 to TRBJ2-5; 14 positions match TRBD2. Matching the DNA end better, TRBJ2-1 makes the J call doubtful. CDR1 and CDR2 (germline): MNHNS, SASEGT. The CDR3 length is 15 residues. DNA for the CDR3: TGTGCCAGCAGAACCGGGACTAGCGGGGGCTACGAGCAGTTCTTC. Its translation: CASRTGTSGGYEQFF.

In its sample, this clonotype was seen many times. The DNA for the CDR3 is TGTGCCAGCAGTCCCGTAGCAGGGAGTCGCTACAATGAGCAGTTCTTC. Amino acids: CASSPVAGSRYNEQFF. This sequence joins TRBV28 and TRBJ2-1; the D gene could be TRBD1 or TRBD2 (5 bases each). The germline CDR1 and CDR2 sequences are MDHEN and SYDVKM. The CDR3 is 16 residues long. The V gene lost 5 bases and the J gene lost 3 bases, with 17 bases spanning the gap.

The chain couples TRBV19 to TRBJ2-7; 8 bases agree with TRBD1. Germline CDR1 reads LNHDA; CDR2 reads SQIVND (reference sequence). The CDR3 length is 14 residues. After removal of 1 base from V and 2 bases from J, the junction contained 1 base not matched to a gene. CDR3 residues: CASSIGDRTYEQYF. CDR3 coding DNA: TGTGCCAGTAGTATAGGGGACAGGACCTACGAGCAGTACTTC.

In its sample, this clonotype was seen many times. The chain employs TRBV27 and TRBJ2-1; TRBD2 aligns across 10 bases. The CDR3 is 15 residues long. Germline V gives CDR1 MNHEY, CDR2 SMNVEV (reference sequence). V lost 7 bases, J lost 2 bases, and 5 bases stayed unmatched. CDR3 in amino acids: CASNKLAGPYNEQFF. CDR3 sequence (DNA): TGTGCCAGCAATAAACTAGCGGGACCCTACAATGAGCAGTTCTTC.

The chain carries TRBV24-1 and TRBJ1-2, with no clear D. The CDR3 extends over 11 amino acids. The V end was cut by 4 bases, the J end by 8 bases, with 7 bases between. Germline CDR1 KGHDR, CDR2 SFDVKD. CDR3 DNA: TGTGCCACCAGTGACGCTCAGGGCTACACCTTC. Protein product: CATSDAQGYTF.

This clonotype was found many times. The V and J genes are TRBV12-3 or TRBV12-4 and TRBJ1-3, with unresolved D. This CDR3 spans 20 amino acids. Trimming took off 1 base at V and 2 bases at J, with 24 bases between the two ends. The CDR3, as DNA: TGTGCCAGCAGTTTAGTTATGGGGTCCTCGGGATCCCCTACTGGAAACACCATATATTTT. Protein sequence: CASSLVMGSSGSPTGNTIYF.